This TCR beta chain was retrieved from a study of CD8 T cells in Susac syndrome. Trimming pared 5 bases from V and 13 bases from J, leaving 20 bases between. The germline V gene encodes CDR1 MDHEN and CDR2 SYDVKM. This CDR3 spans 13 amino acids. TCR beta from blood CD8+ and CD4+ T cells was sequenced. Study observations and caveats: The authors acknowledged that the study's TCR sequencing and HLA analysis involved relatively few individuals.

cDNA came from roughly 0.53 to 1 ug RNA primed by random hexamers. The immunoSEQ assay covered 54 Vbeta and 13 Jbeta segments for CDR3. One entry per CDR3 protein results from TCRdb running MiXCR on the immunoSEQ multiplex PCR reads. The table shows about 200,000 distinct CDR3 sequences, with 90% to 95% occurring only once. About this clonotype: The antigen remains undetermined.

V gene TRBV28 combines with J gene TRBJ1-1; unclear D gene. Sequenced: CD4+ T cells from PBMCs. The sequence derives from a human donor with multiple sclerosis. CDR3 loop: CASSREGLNKDFF. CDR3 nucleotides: TGTGCCAGCAGTAGAGAAGGGCTGAACAAGGATTTCTTT.